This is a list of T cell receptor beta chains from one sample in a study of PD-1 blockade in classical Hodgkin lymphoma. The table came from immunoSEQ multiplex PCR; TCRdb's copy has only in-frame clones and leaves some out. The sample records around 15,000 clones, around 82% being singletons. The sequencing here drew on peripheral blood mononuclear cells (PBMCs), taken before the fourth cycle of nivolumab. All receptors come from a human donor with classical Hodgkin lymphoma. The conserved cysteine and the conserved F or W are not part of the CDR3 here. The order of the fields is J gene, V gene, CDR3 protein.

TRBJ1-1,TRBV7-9,ASSSLGGTTEAF
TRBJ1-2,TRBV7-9,ASSSGTGGYGYT
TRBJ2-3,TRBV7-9,ASTLGGGLGSTDTQY
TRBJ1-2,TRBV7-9,ASSGSGGGYT
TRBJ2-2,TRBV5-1,ASSLGTGGTGELF
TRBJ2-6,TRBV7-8,ASSLTRAGANVLT
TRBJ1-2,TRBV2,ASSDQGQGAYGYT
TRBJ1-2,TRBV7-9,ASSTGSTNYGYT
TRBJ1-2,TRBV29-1,SVERVFSYGYT
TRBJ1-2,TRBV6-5,ASRAGQANYGYT
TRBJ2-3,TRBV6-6,ASRLTTSTDTQY
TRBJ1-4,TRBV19,ASKPVGAANEKLF
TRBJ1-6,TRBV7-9,ASTWGGGDNSPLH
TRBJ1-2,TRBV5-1,ASSLKEGVGYT
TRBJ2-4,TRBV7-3,ASSLRQGSAKNIQY